The table lists the clone carrying this TCR beta chain with many counts. The data originate from a study of human T cells and chemical hapten exposure. Each CDR3 protein is one row after TCRdb ran MiXCR on the RACE reads. The table shows roughly 380,000 distinct CDR3 sequences, with 4.5% to 6% occurring only once. V shed 1 base, J shed 2 bases, and the junction held 12 bases outside the gene matches. This CDR3 is built from 18 residues. CDR1 and CDR2 from the germline V gene are LGHNA and YNFKEQ. Sample time point: pre-sensitization, week 0. The treatment: therapeutic diphenylcyclopropenone sensitization with weekly scalp DPC. Every patch test was put on after a blood sample was taken.

The rearrangement uses TRBV4-2 and TRBJ2-3, with 7 bases lining up with TRBD1. This specimen was whole blood, taken in connection with sensitization to the hapten diphenylcyclopropenone (DPC). This receptor was identified in a woman between 45 and 60 years old with alopecia areata. Some clones in this sample may be carry-over from other donors' samples. The CDR3 is CASSQGPLAGGLTDTQYF. The DNA of the CDR3 is TGTGCCAGCAGCCAAGGCCCCCTGGCAGGGGGTCTCACAGATACGCAGTATTTT.